These T cell receptor beta chains were read from a single sample in a study of CD8+ T cells in alopecia areata. Using immunoSEQ multiplex PCR, the repertoire was profiled, and TCRdb retains in-frame clones only, with some absent. The profile shows 200,000 or so clones, around two fifths of them singletons. This material consisted of CD4+ T cells sorted from blood, taken at approximately week 31, from a patient treated with tofacitinib. These receptors were obtained from a human donor with alopecia areata. The CDR3 runs from the conserved cysteine through the conserved F or W. D genes are given only for firm matches. Not every row has a clone size; where given, it reads once, few, many or a size class.

TGTGCCAGCAGCTTGAGGGGAACGATTGAAGCTTTCTTT	CASSLRGTIEAFF	.	TRBJ1-1	TRBV5-6	.
TGTGCCAGCAGCGACAAAGTAGCGTACTCCTACGAGCAGTACTTC	CASSDKVAYSYEQYF	once	TRBJ2-7	TRBV5-6	.
TGCAGTGCTAGTACCGTATACGAGCAGTACTTC	CSASTVYEQYF	few	TRBJ2-7	TRBV20-1	.
TGTGCCAGCAGTTCTAGCCGGGACACCGGGGAGCTGTTTTTT	CASSSSRDTGELFF	few	TRBJ2-2	TRBV7-9	.
TGCAGCGTTGGGGGACAGCTGACATATGGCTACACCTTC	CSVGGQLTYGYTF	.	TRBJ1-2	TRBV29-1	TRBD1
TGTGCCAGTAGTATAGCGGTCAGCTCCTACGAGCAGTACTTC	CASSIAVSSYEQYF	.	TRBJ2-7	TRBV19	.
TGCGCCAGCAGCCCCGGCATTCTGGCTAGAGGGTCCAGTACTACGTCGCAGTATTTT	CASSPGILARGSSTTSQYF	.	TRBJ2-3	TRBV5-1	.
TGTGCCAGCAGTGAGTGGGGGTATGGCTACACCTTC	CASSEWGYGYTF	few	TRBJ1-2	TRBV25-1	.
TGTGCCAGTACCGTCTTTGTGGGGGGCCGGACCGGGGAGCTGTTTTTT	CASTVFVGGRTGELFF	.	TRBJ2-2	TRBV19	.
TGTGCCAGCAGCTTAACGACAAACCGTAATGGCTACACCTTC	CASSLTTNRNGYTF	few	TRBJ1-2	TRBV11-2	.
TGTGCTCATCACCTAGGCAGGGATTGGGGCTCCTACAATGAGCAGTTCTTC	CAHHLGRDWGSYNEQFF	.	TRBJ2-1	TRBV10-3	.
TGCGCCAGCAGCCCAGGGACTAGCGGGGAGGCCAATGAGCAGTTCTTC	CASSPGTSGEANEQFF	.	TRBJ2-1	TRBV5-1	TRBD2
TGCGCCAGCAGCCAAGACTGGGGGTCCAGGGCCAACGTCCTGACTTTC	CASSQDWGSRANVLTF	.	TRBJ2-6	TRBV4-3	.
TGTGCCAGCAGCTTCATTCGGGACTTCTCCGGGGAGCTGTTTTTT	CASSFIRDFSGELFF	few	TRBJ2-2	TRBV11-2	.
TGCGCCAGCAGCACAGGGGGCTCCTACGAGCAGTACTTC	CASSTGGSYEQYF	few	TRBJ2-7	TRBV5-1	TRBD1
TGCAGCGTTTATATCAGGGCACAGATGGCCTTTAACTATGGCTACACCTTC	CSVYIRAQMAFNYGYTF	.	TRBJ1-2	TRBV29-1	.
TGTGCCAGCAGCCCCCGGGCGACCGGGGAGCTGTTTTTT	CASSPRATGELFF	few	TRBJ2-2	TRBV9	.
TGCGCCAGCAGCTTGGCCGAGTCAGTTTATGGCTACACCTTC	CASSLAESVYGYTF	.	TRBJ1-2	TRBV5-1	.
TGTGCCAGCAGAGTCCCTGGACAAGGAGGGCTGGGCTACACCTTC	CASRVPGQGGLGYTF	.	TRBJ1-2	TRBV6-5	.
TGTGCCAGCAGTAGAGGGACGATTGGGGATGAGCAGTTCTTC	CASSRGTIGDEQFF	few	TRBJ2-1	TRBV6-1	.
TGTGCCAGCAGCCTGACAGGAAAACTCAATGAGCAGTTCTTC	CASSLTGKLNEQFF	.	TRBJ2-1	TRBV5-6	.
TGCGCCAGCAGTCAATCGCCGGAGAGCTCCTACGAGCAGTACTTC	CASSQSPESSYEQYF	.	TRBJ2-7	TRBV23-1	.
TGTGCCAGCAGGGTCTGGGGCTCGAACACCGGGGAGCTGTTTTTT	CASRVWGSNTGELFF	.	TRBJ2-2	TRBV6-5	.
TGTGCCAGCAGTTCTCAACCCGGTTCCTACGAGCAGTACTTC	CASSSQPGSYEQYF	few	TRBJ2-7	TRBV6-5	.
TGTGCCTGGAGTGTAAGACAGGTAGGCTCCTACGAGCAGTACTTC	CAWSVRQVGSYEQYF	.	TRBJ2-7	TRBV30	.
TGTGCCAGCAGCTTAAGGCAGGGGACTTCCTACGAGCAGTACTTC	CASSLRQGTSYEQYF	.	TRBJ2-7	TRBV7-9	.
TGTGCCAGCAGTGGAGGACAGGGAGGACCAAGCTCTGGGGCCAACGTCCTGACTTTC	CASSGGQGGPSSGANVLTF	few	TRBJ2-6	TRBV2	TRBD1
TGCGCCAGCAGCAACCTTTGGGGAGGACAAGAGACCCAGTACTTC	CASSNLWGGQETQYF	.	TRBJ2-5	TRBV5-1	.
TGTGCCAGCAGCTCTATACGGACGGCTGTGATGAACACTGAAGCTTTCTTT	CASSSIRTAVMNTEAFF	.	TRBJ1-1	TRBV5-6	.
TGTGCCAGCAGTTATAGGGAGGGAAGCTATGGCTACACCTTC	CASSYREGSYGYTF	few	TRBJ1-2	TRBV6-5	.
TGTGCCTGTCATGGGACTAGCGGGACCCATGAGCAGTTCTTC	CACHGTSGTHEQFF	few	TRBJ2-1	TRBV30	TRBD2
TGTGCCAGCAGTGATGAGGGAAGGGCCCAGGCAGATACGCAGTATTTT	CASSDEGRAQADTQYF	.	TRBJ2-3	TRBV2	.
TGCGCCAGCAGGGTTGACTCCACCGGGGAGCTGTTTTTT	CASRVDSTGELFF	.	TRBJ2-2	TRBV23-1	.
TGTGCGGTTGGGGAGGTCAAGCGGGACTATGGCTACACCTTC	CAVGEVKRDYGYTF	few	TRBJ1-2	TRBV30	.
TGTGCCAGTAGTGGGACGGTCTATAGTGAGCAGTTCTTC	CASSGTVYSEQFF	few	TRBJ2-1	TRBV19	.
TGTGCCAGCAGGCTTCGAGGAGGCAAGACCCAGTACTTC	CASRLRGGKTQYF	.	TRBJ2-5	TRBV6-5	.
TGTGCCAGCACCATCTTAGGTCAGGGGGCGAGAAATGAGCAGTTCTTC	CASTILGQGARNEQFF	.	TRBJ2-1	TRBV11-2	TRBD1
TGCGCCAGCAGCTTGAACAGGCAAGAGACCCAGTACTTC	CASSLNRQETQYF	.	TRBJ2-5	TRBV5-1	.
TGTGCCTGGAGTCAGGGCGGCAAAAACATTCAGTACTTC	CAWSQGGKNIQYF	.	TRBJ2-4	TRBV30	.
TGTGCCAGCAGGCTGAAATCGGGGGGCGCGGGTGAAAAACTGTTTTTT	CASRLKSGGAGEKLFF	.	TRBJ1-4	TRBV27	.
TGTGCTTATACTAGCGGGATAAACAATGAGCAGTTCTTC	CAYTSGINNEQFF	.	TRBJ2-1	TRBV5-4	TRBD2
TGTGCCAGCAGACCCCATTCCGATAGCAATCAGCCCCAGCATTTT	CASRPHSDSNQPQHF	.	TRBJ1-5	TRBV6-5	.
TGTGCCAGCAGCCGTGACAGGGGGAACACTGAAGCTTTCTTT	CASSRDRGNTEAFF	many	TRBJ1-1	TRBV5-4	TRBD1
TGCAGCGTTGACAGGGGTTCTAGCACAGATACGCAGTATTTT	CSVDRGSSTDTQYF	few	TRBJ2-3	TRBV29-1	.
TGCGCCAGCAGCCAAGATAAAGGCTACTTTTCCTACAATGAGCAGTTCTTC	CASSQDKGYFSYNEQFF	.	TRBJ2-1	TRBV4-1	.
TGTGCCAGCAGCTTTACTGGGGAAGAGAGGAAGACCCAGTACTTC	CASSFTGEERKTQYF	.	TRBJ2-5	TRBV5-4	.
TGTGCCTGGAGTTTGGGGACAGGGGGCTACGAGCAGTACTTC	CAWSLGTGGYEQYF	.	TRBJ2-7	TRBV30	TRBD1
TGCAGCGTGAATATCGCGGGGGGGAACACTGAAGCTTTCTTT	CSVNIAGGNTEAFF	few	TRBJ1-1	TRBV29-1	.
TGTGCCAGCAGCCGGGAGACAGGGCAAAATGAGCAGTTCTTC	CASSRETGQNEQFF	.	TRBJ2-1	TRBV5-6	.